This TCR beta chain derives from a study of blood T cells in healthy people across ages. The germline gives CDR1 SEHNR, CDR2 FQNEAQ (reference sequence). The CDR3 length is 15 residues. V was shortened by 5 bases and J by 6 bases, with 14 bases between the two germline ends. In its sample, this clonotype was seen a few times. A J-beta primer mix and a sample-barcoded 5' primer were used in a second PCR of about 7 to 12 cycles. MiXCR, run by TCRdb on the 5' RACE reads, gives a single entry per CDR3 protein. The sample consists of hundreds of thousands of distinct CDR3 sequences, around 40% of them appearing once.

Input material: blood. The receptor was derived from a woman aged 55-70 years in good health. The chain uses TRBV7-9 and TRBJ1-6; maybe TRBD1 (6 bases). CDR3 coding DNA: TGTGCCAGCAGCCCGGGGGCTCCTGGTAATTCACCCCTCCACTTT. The encoded protein is CASSPGAPGNSPLHF. Looking up the rest from reference TRBV7-9 and TRBJ1-6 gives the full variable domain: DTGVSQNPRHKITKRGQNVTFRCDPISEHNRLYWYRQTLGQGPEFLTYFQNEAQLEKSRLLSDRFSAERPKGSFSTLEIQRTEQGDSAMYLCASSPGAPGNSPLHFGNGTRLTVT.